The TCR beta chain under discussion was sequenced for a study of CD8 T cells in ankylosing spondylitis. The study's findings and limits: Significantly higher representation of disease-linked clones was reported for matched ankylosing spondylitis synovial fluid. Several of the motif variants were reported before in synovial fluid and blood from reactive arthritis. Ankylosing spondylitis blood seemed to carry a telltale TCR beta motif made of about 8 highly homologous variants.

The ends were cut back, 11 bases at V and 7 bases at J, with 9 bases in the middle. Per germline, CDR1 ENHRY and CDR2 SYGVKD. This CDR3 spans 10 amino acids. This clonotype was counted many times. Its specificity is unknown. Using quantitative 5'-RACE with molecular barcodes, the authors made TCR beta libraries. TCRdb ran MiXCR on the 5' RACE reads and lists one entry per CDR3 protein. Among fewer than 400,000 distinct CDR3 sequences listed, 14% to 15% were seen once. The TCR sequence derives from a male donor with ankylosing spondylitis or in good health (not recorded which). The V and J genes are TRBV10-3 and TRBJ1-3; TRBD1 is a possible D gene (5 bases). Specimen: blood, either unsorted or a sorted T cell fraction (not recorded which). The CDR3 nucleotides are TGTGCCGCGTGGGGGAACACCATATATTTT. Translation: CAAWGNTIYF.